This T cell receptor beta chain was sequenced during a study of blood T cell repertoires in COVID-19 (dated by TCRdb to about 2020). Regarding the research as a whole: The collaborator samples originated in the United States, Italy and Spain and spanned the acute and convalescent phases of COVID-19. The sample metadata nearly always contained a de-identified subject ID, COVID-19 status, age in years and sex. The material from the prospective study consisted of cDNA or gDNA derived from T cells, B-cell-depleted T cells, or PBMCs. HLA class I and class II types, where available, came from metadata supplied by the sample provider rather than from assay-based typing. The samples were drawn from the first 160 participants of the ongoing ImmuneRACE study and from about 1,200 subjects provided by 6 global collaborators. A freely available public database, intended as a resource for researchers studying the immune response to SARS-CoV-2, is where the repertoires were released. Deeply sampled blood TCRbeta repertoires from subjects exposed to, actively infected with, or recovered from COVID-19 were included in the dataset.

Whole blood was collected in K2EDTA tubes by collaborating institutions according to the institutions' own protocols. For TCRbeta analysis, collaborators shipped samples in one of three forms: frozen whole blood, isolated PBMCs, or DNA extracted from either of those sample types. The immunoSEQ Assay, a bias-controlled multiplex PCR, was used to amplify TCRbeta CDR3 regions from genomic DNA. The study's processing was this. Nucleated cell counts per sample were estimated from amplification of reference gene primers within the assay. To quantify the absolute abundance of each unique TCRbeta CDR3 rearrangement, sequence reads were collapsed and filtered. For each sample, productive Simpson clonality was calculated as the square root of Simpson's diversity index across productive rearrangements. TCRdb limited this immuneACCESS table to in-frame rearrangements with V and J called. A share of clones is missing; checked studies link under half to unresolved V genes, and the rest is unexplained. D and trimming come from the DNA, and the V and J calls and clone size come from that table. The sample table shows 190,000 or so clones, and about 86% are seen once. The ten largest clones add up to less than 3% of the sample.

On this clone: Its antigen remains undetermined. There are no base qualities to consult, and no much larger clone falls within one base.

V trim: 7 bases; J trim: 5 bases; unmatched bases: 7. Including the terminal cysteine and phenylalanine, the CDR3 comprises 14 residues. Just the 42-base CDR3 DNA is kept, in frame starting at base 1. CDR1 is given as SEHNR and CDR2 as FQNEAQ, both from the germline V gene (reference sequence). General conclusions and limits of the study: The quantity of clinical and demographic metadata differed by source and by participant and was supplied without curation.

The sequence was collected from a woman aged 25 to 39 with active or convalescent COVID-19. The sequencing input was peripheral blood. This receptor chain uses TRBV7-9 and TRBJ2-4; 8 bases in the junction line up with TRBD1. The DNA sequence is as follows: TGTGCCAGCAACTCCCAGGGGGCCGAAAACATTCAGTACTTC. Its protein product is CASNSQGAENIQYF.